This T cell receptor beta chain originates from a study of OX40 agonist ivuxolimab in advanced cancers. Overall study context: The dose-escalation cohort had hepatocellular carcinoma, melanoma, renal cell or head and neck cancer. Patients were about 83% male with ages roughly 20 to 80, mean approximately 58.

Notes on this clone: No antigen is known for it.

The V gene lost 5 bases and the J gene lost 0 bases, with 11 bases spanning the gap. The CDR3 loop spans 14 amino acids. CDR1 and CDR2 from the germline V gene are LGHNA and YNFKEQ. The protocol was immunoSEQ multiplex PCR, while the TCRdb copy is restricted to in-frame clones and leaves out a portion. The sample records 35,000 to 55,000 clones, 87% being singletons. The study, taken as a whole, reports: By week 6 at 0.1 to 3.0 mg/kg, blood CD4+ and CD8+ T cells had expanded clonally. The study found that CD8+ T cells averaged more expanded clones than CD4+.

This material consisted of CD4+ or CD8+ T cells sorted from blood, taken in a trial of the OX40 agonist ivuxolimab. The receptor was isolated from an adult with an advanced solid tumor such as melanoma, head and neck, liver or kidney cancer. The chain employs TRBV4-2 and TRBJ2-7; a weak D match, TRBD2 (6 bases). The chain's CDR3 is CASSTATSSYEQYF. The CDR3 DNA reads TGTGCCAGCAGCACAGCGACTAGCTCCTACGAGCAGTACTTC.